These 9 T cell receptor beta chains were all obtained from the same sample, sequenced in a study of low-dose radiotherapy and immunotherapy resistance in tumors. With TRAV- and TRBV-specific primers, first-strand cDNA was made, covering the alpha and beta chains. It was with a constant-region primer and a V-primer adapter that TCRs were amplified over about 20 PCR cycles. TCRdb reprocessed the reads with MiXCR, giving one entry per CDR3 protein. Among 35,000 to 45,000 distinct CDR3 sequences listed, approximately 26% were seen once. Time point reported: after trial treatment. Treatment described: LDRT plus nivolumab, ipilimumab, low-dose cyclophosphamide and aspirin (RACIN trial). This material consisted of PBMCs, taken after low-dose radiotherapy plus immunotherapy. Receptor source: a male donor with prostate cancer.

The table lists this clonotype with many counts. CDR3 loop: CSAPSGFSSYNEQFF. For the CDR3, the DNA is TGCAGTGCCCCTAGCGGCTTCAGCTCCTACAATGAGCAGTTCTTC. This chain links TRBV20-1 with TRBJ2-1; 7 nucleotides match TRBD2. CDR3 length equals 15 residues. With 6 bases clipped from V and 0 bases from J, the junction kept 8 bases outside the gene matches. CDR1 and CDR2 from the germline V gene are DFQATT and SNEGSKA (reference sequence).

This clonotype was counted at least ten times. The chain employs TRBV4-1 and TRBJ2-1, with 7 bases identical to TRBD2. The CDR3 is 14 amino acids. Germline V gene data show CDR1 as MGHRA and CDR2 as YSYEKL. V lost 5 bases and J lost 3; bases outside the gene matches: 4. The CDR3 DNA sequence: TGCGCCAGCAGCGGCGGGAGTTTCTACAATGAGCAGTTCTTC. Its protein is CASSGGSFYNEQFF.

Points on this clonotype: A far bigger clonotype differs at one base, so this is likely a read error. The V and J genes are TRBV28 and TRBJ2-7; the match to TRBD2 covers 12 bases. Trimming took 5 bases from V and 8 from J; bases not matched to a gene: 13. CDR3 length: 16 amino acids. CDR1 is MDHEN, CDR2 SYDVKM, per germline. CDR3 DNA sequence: TGTGCCAGCAGTGGGAGACTAGCGGGAGAGTTATACAAGCAGTACTTC. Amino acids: CASSGRLAGELYKQYF.

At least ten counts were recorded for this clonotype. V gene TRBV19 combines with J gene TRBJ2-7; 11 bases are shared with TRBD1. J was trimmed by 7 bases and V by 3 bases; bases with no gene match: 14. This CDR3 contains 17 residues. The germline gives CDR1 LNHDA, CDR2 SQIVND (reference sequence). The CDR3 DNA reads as TGTGCCAGTAGTATTCAATTGCGGGACAGGGGGGGAGAAGAGCAGTACTTC. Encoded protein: CASSIQLRDRGGEEQYF. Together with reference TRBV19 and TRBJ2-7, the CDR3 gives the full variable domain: DGGITQSPKYLFRKEGQNVTLSCEQNLNHDAMYWYRQDPGQGLRLIYYSQIVNDFQKGDIAEGYSVSREKKESFPLTVTSAQKNPTAFYLCASSIQLRDRGGEEQYFGPGTRLTVT.

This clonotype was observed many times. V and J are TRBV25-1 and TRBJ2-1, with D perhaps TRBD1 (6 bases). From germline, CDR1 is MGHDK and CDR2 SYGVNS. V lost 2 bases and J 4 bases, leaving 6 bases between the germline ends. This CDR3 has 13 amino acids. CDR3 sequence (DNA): TGTGCCAGCAGTGAAGACAGGTACAATGAGCAGTTCTTC. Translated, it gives CASSEDRYNEQFF.

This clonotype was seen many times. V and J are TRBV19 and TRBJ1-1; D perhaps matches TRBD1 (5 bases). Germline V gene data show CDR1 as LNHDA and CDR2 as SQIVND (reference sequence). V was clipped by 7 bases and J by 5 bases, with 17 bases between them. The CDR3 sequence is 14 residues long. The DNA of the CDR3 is TGTGCCAGTAATGATTACGGGGGAGGGACTGAAGCTTTCTTT. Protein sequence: CASNDYGGGTEAFF. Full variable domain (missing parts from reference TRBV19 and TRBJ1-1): DGGITQSPKYLFRKEGQNVTLSCEQNLNHDAMYWYRQDPGQGLRLIYYSQIVNDFQKGDIAEGYSVSREKKESFPLTVTSAQKNPTAFYLCASNDYGGGTEAFFGQGTRLTVV.

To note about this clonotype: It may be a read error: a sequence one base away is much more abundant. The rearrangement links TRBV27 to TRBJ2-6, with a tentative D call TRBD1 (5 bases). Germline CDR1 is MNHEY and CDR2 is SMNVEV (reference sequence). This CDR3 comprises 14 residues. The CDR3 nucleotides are TGTGCCAGCAGTTTATCGTCTGGGGCCAACGTCCCGACTTTC. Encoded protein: CASSLSSGANVPTF.

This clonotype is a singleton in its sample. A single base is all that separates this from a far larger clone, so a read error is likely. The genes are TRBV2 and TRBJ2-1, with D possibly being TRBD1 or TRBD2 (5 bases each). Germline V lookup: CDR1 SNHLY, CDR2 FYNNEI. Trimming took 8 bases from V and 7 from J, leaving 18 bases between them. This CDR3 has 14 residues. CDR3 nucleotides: TGTGCCAGCCGCACGGATAAGGGACGGAATGAGCAGTTCTTC. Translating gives CASRTDKGRNEQFF.

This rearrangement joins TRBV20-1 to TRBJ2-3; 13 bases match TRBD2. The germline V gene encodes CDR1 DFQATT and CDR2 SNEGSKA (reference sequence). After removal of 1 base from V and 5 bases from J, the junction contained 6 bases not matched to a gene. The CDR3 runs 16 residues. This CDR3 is CSARGGTSGKGDTQYF. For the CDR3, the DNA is TGCAGTGCTAGAGGGGGGACTAGCGGGAAAGGAGATACGCAGTATTTT.